This T cell receptor (beta chain) stems from a study of blood T cell repertoires in COVID-19. Across the study: Samples representing acute and convalescent COVID-19 were sourced from the United States, Italy and Spain.

The V end was cut by 5 bases, the J end by 5 bases, with 15 bases between. The length of the CDR3 is 14 residues. Germline V gene data show CDR1 as MDHEN and CDR2 as SYDVKM. Recruits, aged roughly 18 to 100 years, lived in around 24 US areas. Assay: immunoSEQ multiplex PCR; the TCRdb copy retains only in-frame clones and omits some. Of over 200,000 clones in the sample, around 88% were seen once. This sequence was found in a man aged 40-49 years who had recovered from COVID-19. What was sequenced was PBMCs or T cells enriched from blood (not recorded which). The chain links TRBV28 to TRBJ2-5; a possible D gene is TRBD2 (5 bases). CDR3 protein: CASSNPSLVETQYF. Here the CDR3 DNA reads TGTGCCAGCAGTAACCCTAGCTTGGTGGAGACCCAGTACTTC.